Presented here are 20 T cell receptor beta chains from one specimen sequenced in a study of blood T cell repertoires in COVID-19. Here immunoSEQ multiplex PCR was the method, and the copy in TCRdb shows in-frame clones only, minus some. The table shows about 210,000 clones, with about 88% occurring only once. What was sequenced was peripheral blood. All receptors come from a man between 60 and 75 years old with acute or convalescent COVID-19.

The chain links TRBV15 to TRBJ2-3; 15 bases line up with TRBD2. The CDR3 is 20 residues long. Trimming cost V 5 bases and J 0 bases; bases outside gene matches: 12. Germline CDR1 LNHNV, CDR2 YYDKDF (reference sequence). In nucleotides, the CDR3 is TGTGCCACCAGCCGTGGGACTAGCGGGGGGCCAAAGTCTAGCACAGATACGCAGTATTTT. Its protein is CATSRGTSGGPKSSTDTQYF. The entire variable domain, with the rest obtained from reference TRBV15 and TRBJ2-3, is as follows: DAMVIQNPRYQVTQFGKPVTLSCSQTLNHNVMYWYQQKSSQAPKLLFHYYDKDFNNEADTPDNFQSRRPNTSFCFLDIRSPGLGDTAMYLCATSRGTSGGPKSSTDTQYFGPGTRLTVL.

The chain couples TRBV6-2 or TRBV6-3 to TRBJ2-5; tentatively, D is TRBD2 (5 bases). Germline assignment: CDR1 MNHEY and CDR2 SVGEGT. This CDR3 contains 15 residues. The V end was cut by 2 bases, the J end by 2 bases, with 12 bases between. The CDR3 region has the DNA TGTGCCAGCAGTTACGGGCCGGGGTCACAAGAGACCCAGTACTTC. As protein: CASSYGPGSQETQYF.

The CDR3 is CASSLEGRGVWGEQYF. Written as DNA, the CDR3 is TGTGCCAGCAGCTTAGAAGGCAGGGGCGTATGGGGCGAGCAGTACTTC. The chain carries TRBV11-2 and TRBJ2-7, with a tentative D call TRBD1 (6 bases). The CDR3 covers 16 residues. V lost 0 bases and J lost 6, with 18 bases in between. Germline-derived CDR1 and CDR2 are SGHAT and FQNNGV.

This chain joins TRBV9 and TRBJ2-3; D gene unclear. This CDR3 has 16 amino acids. Trimming cost V 0 bases and J 6 bases, with 17 bases left between them. Germline CDR1 reads SGDLS; CDR2 reads YYNGEE. CDR3 loop: CASSVGPTSHGDTQYF. The CDR3 DNA is TGTGCCAGCAGCGTAGGCCCCACCTCTCACGGGGATACGCAGTATTTT.

The J gene is TRBJ1-5, the V gene TRBV27, with 7 nucleotides matching TRBD1. In germline, CDR1 is MNHEY, CDR2 SMNVEV (reference sequence). V lost 4 bases, J lost 2 bases, and 2 bases stayed unmatched. CDR3 length: 14 amino acids. The CDR3 reads CASSYRGGNQPQHF. The CDR3 nucleotides read TGTGCCAGCAGTTACAGGGGAGGCAATCAGCCCCAGCATTTT.

The V and J genes are TRBV5-1 and TRBJ1-1; D remains unclear. Germline loops: CDR1 SGHRS, CDR2 YFSETQ. CDR3 length: 13 amino acids. V dropped 1 base and J dropped 1 base, with 5 bases sitting between them. The CDR3 spells CASSLYRNTEAFF. The CDR3 nucleotides are TGCGCCAGCAGCTTGTACAGGAACACTGAAGCTTTCTTT. Based on the CDR3 plus reference TRBV5-1 and TRBJ1-1, the full variable domain is KAGVTQTPRYLIKTRGQQVTLSCSPISGHRSVSWYQQTPGQGLQFLFEYFSETQRNKGNFPGRFSGRQFSNSRSEMNVSTLELGDSALYLCASSLYRNTEAFFGQGTRLTVV.

The rearrangement links TRBV29-1 to TRBJ1-2; 10 nucleotides agree with TRBD1. The CDR3 length is 14 residues. Trimming at V came to 1 base and at J to 8 bases, leaving 7 bases not matched to a gene. Per germline, CDR1 SQVTM and CDR2 ANQGSEA. The CDR3 coding sequence is TGCAGCGTTGAAGGGGGACAGGGGAGCGGGGGCTACACCTTC. As protein: CSVEGGQGSGGYTF. The full variable domain, its missing parts supplied by reference TRBV29-1 and TRBJ1-2, is SAVISQKPSRDICQRGTSLTIQCQVDSQVTMMFWYRQQPGQSLTLIATANQGSEATYESGFVIDKFPISRPNLTFSTLTVSNMSPEDSSIYLCSVEGGQGSGGYTFGSGTRLTVV.

This sequence joins TRBV18 and TRBJ1-3; 7 bases align to TRBD1. Germline CDR1 is KGHSH and CDR2 is LQKENI. V lost 5 bases, J lost 6 bases, and 7 bases stayed unmatched. The length of the CDR3 is 14 residues. CDR3 sequence reads: CASSSDRDQNTIYF. The CDR3 nucleotides read TGTGCCAGCTCATCCGACAGGGACCAAAACACCATATATTTT.

This clone was found once. The junction differs from germline at one of its ends, possibly a read error. This rearrangement joins TRBV29-1 to TRBJ1-1; a weak D match, TRBD1 (6 bases). Germline lookup yields CDR1 SQVTM and CDR2 ANQGSEA. The CDR3 consists of 13 residues. The chain's CDR3 is CSGETGKYSEAFF. The CDR3 DNA sequence: TGCAGCGGTGAAACAGGGAAATACTCTGAAGCTTTCTTT.

V usage is TRBV10-2 and J usage is TRBJ2-7; TRBD2 aligns across 10 bases. This CDR3 is 15 amino acids long. CDR1 and CDR2 from the germline V gene are WSHSY and SAAADI. V dropped 3 bases and J dropped 2; count of bases not matched to a gene: 4. In DNA, the CDR3 is TGCGCCAGCAGTGATGGACTAGCGGATGCCTACGAGCAGTACTTC. It yields the protein CASSDGLADAYEQYF.

This clone was seen only a few times. V gene TRBV9 combines with J gene TRBJ1-4; no clear D. The CDR3 length is 14 residues. The V gene lost 3 bases and the J gene lost 8 bases, with 14 bases spanning the gap. The germline V gene encodes CDR1 SGDLS and CDR2 YYNGEE. CDR3 in amino acids: CASSDEVPPEKLFF. DNA of the CDR3: TGTGCCAGCAGCGACGAGGTCCCCCCGGAAAAACTGTTTTTT.

The chain is built from TRBV19 and TRBJ2-6, with 8 nucleotides matching TRBD1. This CDR3 has 18 amino acids. The V gene end was trimmed by 4 bases and the J gene end by 0 bases; junction bases not matched to a gene: 8. Germline V gene sequence: CDR1 LNHDA, CDR2 SQIVND (reference sequence). The CDR3 DNA reads TGTGCCAGTAGTAGATCGACAGGGGCCTCCTCTGGGGCCAACGTCCTGACTTTC. Protein sequence: CASSRSTGASSGANVLTF.

This chain links TRBV2 with TRBJ2-7; the match to TRBD1 covers 7 bases. The length of the CDR3 is 13 residues. V gave up 7 bases and J gave up 2 bases; unmatched junction bases: 5. CDR1 is SNHLY, CDR2 FYNNEI, per germline. CDR3 protein: CASTKGQTYEQYF. In nucleotides, the CDR3 is TGTGCCAGCACTAAGGGACAGACCTACGAGCAGTACTTC.

The rearrangement links TRBV5-1 to TRBJ2-3; 8 bases match TRBD1. Trimming took 7 bases from V and 4 from J; bases not matched to a gene: 14. CDR3 length: 16 amino acids. CDR1 is SGHRS and CDR2 is YFSETQ in the germline V gene. The CDR3 loop reads CASQTQSGGWPDTQYF. In DNA, the CDR3 is TGCGCCAGCCAGACACAATCAGGGGGCTGGCCAGATACGCAGTATTTT.

This clone has just one count. The chain couples TRBV6-2 or TRBV6-3 to TRBJ1-1, with unresolved D. The CDR3 is 16 residues long. CDR1 MNHEY and CDR2 SVGEGT come from the germline V gene. Trimming stripped 5 bases from V and 11 bases from J, with 27 bases between. The CDR3 DNA is TGTGCCAGCAGTCCCCTAAGAGGAGGGCAATCGACGAGGGCTTTCTTT. Encoded protein: CASSPLRGGQSTRAFF.

This clone occurred many times. The rearrangement links TRBV6-6 to TRBJ2-2, with 8 bases that match TRBD1. Germline V lookup: CDR1 MNHNY, CDR2 SVGAGI (reference sequence). The V segment lost 7 bases and the J segment 6 bases; nucleotides outside the gene matches: 16. The CDR3 totals 17 residues. CDR3 amino acids: CASNRPGQGGRAGELFF. CDR3 coding DNA: TGTGCCAGCAATCGACCCGGACAGGGTGGACGAGCCGGGGAGCTGTTTTTT.

Regarding this clone: One end of the junction does not line up with germline, which may come from a read error. This chain uses TRBV3-1 (or the pseudogene TRBV3-2) with TRBJ2-3; D might be TRBD2 (5 bases). Germline V gene lookup returns CDR1 LGHDT and CDR2 YNNKEL (reference sequence). The CDR3 totals 13 residues. The CDR3 DNA reads as TGTGCCAGCAGCCCCGATCCGGCGTCCGGGGTAGGATTT. As protein: CASSPDPASGVGF.

The gene calls are TRBV7-9 and TRBJ2-7; TRBD1 agrees at 11 bases. J lost 2 bases, V lost 1 base, and 1 base had no gene match. The CDR3 spans 15 residues. Germline V lookup: CDR1 SEHNR, CDR2 FQNEAQ (reference sequence). The CDR3 reads CASSLVGQGAYEQYF. CDR3 nucleotide sequence: TGTGCCAGCAGCTTAGTGGGACAGGGGGCCTACGAGCAGTACTTC.

The gene calls are TRBV7-2 and TRBJ2-7; 9 nucleotides align to TRBD1. Germline trimming cut 5 bases from V and 2 bases from J; bases unmatched to any gene: 7. Germline V gives CDR1 SGHTA, CDR2 FQGNSA. CDR3 length equals 15 residues. CDR3 bases: TGTGCCAGCAGCCACGGGACAGGGCAGCCCTACGAGCAGTACTTC. It is translated as CASSHGTGQPYEQYF.

J is TRBJ1-2 and V is TRBV9; D call uncertain. CDR1 SGDLS and CDR2 YYNGEE come from the germline V gene. With 4 bases removed from V and 5 bases from J, the gap between germline ends came to 15 bases. This CDR3 is built from 14 residues. CDR3 amino acids: CASSPRQSQYGYTF. CDR3 nucleotide sequence: TGTGCCAGCAGCCCGCGACAATCACAATATGGCTACACCTTC. The variable domain in full, with the rest retrieved from reference TRBV9 and TRBJ1-2, is DSGVTQTPKHLITATGQRVTLRCSPRSGDLSVYWYQQSLDQGLQFLIQYYNGEERAKGNILERFSAQQFPDLHSELNLSSLELGDSALYFCASSPRQSQYGYTFGSGTRLTVV.